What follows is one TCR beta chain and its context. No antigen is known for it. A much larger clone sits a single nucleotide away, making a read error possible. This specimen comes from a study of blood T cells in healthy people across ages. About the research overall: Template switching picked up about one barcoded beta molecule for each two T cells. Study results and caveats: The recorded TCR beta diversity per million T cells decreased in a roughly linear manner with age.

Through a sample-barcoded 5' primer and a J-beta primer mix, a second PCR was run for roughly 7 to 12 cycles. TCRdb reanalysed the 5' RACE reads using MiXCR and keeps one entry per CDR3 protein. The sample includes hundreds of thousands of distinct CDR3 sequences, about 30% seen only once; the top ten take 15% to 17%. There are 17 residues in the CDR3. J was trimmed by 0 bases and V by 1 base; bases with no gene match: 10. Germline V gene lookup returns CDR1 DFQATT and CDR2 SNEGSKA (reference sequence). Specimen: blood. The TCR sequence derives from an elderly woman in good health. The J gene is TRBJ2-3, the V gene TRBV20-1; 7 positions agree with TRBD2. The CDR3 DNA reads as TGCAGTGCTAGAGGGCCGGAACTAGCGTCAAGCACAGATACGCAGTATTTT. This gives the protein CSARGPELASSTDTQYF.